Listed below are T cell receptor beta chains from one sample, sequenced in a study of blood T cell repertoires in COVID-19. Clones were read by immunoSEQ multiplex PCR, and TCRdb kept only the in-frame ones, dropping some. The sample yields 60,000 or so clones, roughly 85% seen once. Sample: peripheral blood. Receptor source: a human donor in a cohort sampled during active COVID-19. The CDR3 runs from the conserved cysteine through the conserved F or W. A D gene is named only where the DNA matches it firmly. Only some rows state a clone size, as once, few, many or a class for expanded clones.

DNA: TGCGCCAGCAGCTCCGGGACAGAGATACTTCACTATGGCTACACCTTC
CDR3: CASSSGTEILHYGYTF
V: TRBV5-1
D: TRBD1
size: few
J: TRBJ1-2

DNA: TGTGCCTGGAGTGTAAAAAGGGGACCCCTCCACTTT
CDR3: CAWSVKRGPLHF
V: TRBV30
D: -
size: once
J: TRBJ1-6

DNA: TGCAGCGTGGGCCGGGACTATAGCTCCTACGAGCAGTACTTC
CDR3: CSVGRDYSSYEQYF
V: TRBV29-1
D: TRBD2
size: -
J: TRBJ2-7

DNA: TGTGCCAGTGAGTCGGTTACCGGGGAGCTGTTTTTT
CDR3: CASESVTGELFF
V: TRBV19
D: -
size: -
J: TRBJ2-2

DNA: TGTGCCAGCAGCCTTGACAGGGCATCACCTTATGGCTACACCTTC
CDR3: CASSLDRASPYGYTF
V: TRBV11-2
D: TRBD1
size: -
J: TRBJ1-2

DNA: TGTGCCAGCAAGCGGGGGACGCAAGAGACCCAGTACTTC
CDR3: CASKRGTQETQYF
V: TRBV2
D: TRBD2
size: -
J: TRBJ2-5

DNA: TGTGCCACCAGCACCGAGAGACAGGGTTTTGAAAAACTGTTTTTT
CDR3: CATSTERQGFEKLFF
V: TRBV15
D: TRBD1
size: once
J: TRBJ1-4

DNA: TGCAGTGCTAGTCCCCAGGGGGCTAGCTCGTTTAGCAATCAGCCCCAGCATTTT
CDR3: CSASPQGASSFSNQPQHF
V: TRBV20-1
D: TRBD1
size: -
J: TRBJ1-5

DNA: TGTGCCAGCAGCCAAGTCAGTGGCGAGCAGTACTTC
CDR3: CASSQVSGEQYF
V: TRBV4-2
D: -
size: -
J: TRBJ2-7

DNA: TGTGCCAGCAGCCAAGGGGGGCACAGGGGGAATGAGCAGTTCTTC
CDR3: CASSQGGHRGNEQFF
V: TRBV3-1/TRBV3-2
D: TRBD1
size: -
J: TRBJ2-1

DNA: TGTGCCAGCAGGACAGGGGTTGGCTATGGCTACACCTTC
CDR3: CASRTGVGYGYTF
V: TRBV27
D: TRBD1
size: -
J: TRBJ1-2

DNA: TGCGCCAGCAGCTACTCCGGACAGGGCCTTGCAACTAATGAAAAACTGTTTTTT
CDR3: CASSYSGQGLATNEKLFF
V: TRBV5-1
D: TRBD1
size: few
J: TRBJ1-4

DNA: TGTGCCAGCAGCCCCCGGACAGGGGAAGAGACCCAGTACTTC
CDR3: CASSPRTGEETQYF
V: TRBV9
D: TRBD1
size: -
J: TRBJ2-5

DNA: TGTGCCAGCAGCCACAGACTAGCGGGGGGGTGGGAGACCCAGTACTTC
CDR3: CASSHRLAGGWETQYF
V: TRBV13
D: TRBD2
size: -
J: TRBJ2-5

DNA: TGCGCCAGCAGCCAAGGAGCGGGGGGGGCACCGGTCGGGCAGTATTTT
CDR3: CASSQGAGGAPVGQYF
V: TRBV4-1
D: TRBD2
size: -
J: TRBJ2-3

DNA: TGTGCCAGCAGCGGTGAGGAAGCGGGGGCGAAAGAGACCCAGTACTTC
CDR3: CASSGEEAGAKETQYF
V: TRBV9
D: TRBD2
size: -
J: TRBJ2-5

DNA: TGTGCCAGCAGCCCCCGACAGGAAATGGATGGGAGCTACACCTTC
CDR3: CASSPRQEMDGSYTF
V: TRBV9
D: -
size: -
J: TRBJ1-2

DNA: TGTGCCAGCAGTGACGCTAGCGGGGGGCCATACAATGAGCAGTTCTTC
CDR3: CASSDASGGPYNEQFF
V: TRBV2
D: TRBD2
size: once
J: TRBJ2-1

DNA: TGTGCCAGCAGCCAAGAAGGAACCCTTGCGAGGTCACCCCTCCACTTT
CDR3: CASSQEGTLARSPLHF
V: TRBV3-1/TRBV3-2
D: -
size: -
J: TRBJ1-6

DNA: TGTGCCAGCAGCTATGGACTAGGACCGGATACGCAGTATTTT
CDR3: CASSYGLGPDTQYF
V: TRBV3-1/TRBV3-2
D: TRBD2
size: -
J: TRBJ2-3

DNA: TGTGCCAGCAGCATACTGACAGGGGGCGGAAGGCAGTTCTTC
CDR3: CASSILTGGGRQFF
V: TRBV7-2
D: TRBD1
size: -
J: TRBJ2-1